Listed here are 30 T cell receptor beta chains from one sample, sequenced in a study of regulatory T cells in long-lasting Graves disease. Through Arm-PCR of CDR3 regions and iRepertoire HTBI primers, TCR beta libraries were built. TCRdb analysed the multiplex PCR reads with MiXCR anew, one entry per CDR3 protein. The sample holds about half a million distinct CDR3 sequences, about 12% seen once. Time point described: newly diagnosed GD, antithyroid drugs for less than 3 months. PBMCs provided the RNA from which the TCR library was made. These data were also filed under a second study, of T cells in Graves' hyperthyroidism and ophthalmopathy.

Sequencing used peripheral blood mononuclear cells (PBMCs), obtained at new diagnosis, from a patient treated with antithyroid drugs. The source of these receptors is a woman aged 25 to 39 with Graves disease.

This clonotype was detected a few times. This chain uses TRBV7-2 with TRBJ2-2; TRBD1 agrees at 7 bases. This CDR3 is 17 amino acids long. Trimming removed 5 bases from V and 1 base from J; junction bases left unmatched: 10. Germline V lookup: CDR1 SGHTA, CDR2 FQGNSA. The DNA for the CDR3 is TGTGCCAGCAGCACTCACGAGACAGGGCAGAACACCGGGGAGCTGTTTTTT. It codes for CASSTHETGQNTGELFF.

This clonotype occurred many times. The chain combines TRBV28 with TRBJ2-7; 8 bases align to TRBD1. The CDR3 has 15 amino acids. Germline CDR1 and CDR2: MDHEN and SYDVKM. V was pared by 5 bases and J by 4 bases, with 10 bases of the junction left unmatched. The CDR3 DNA follows: TGTGCCAGCAGTGACACAGGGGGTAACATATACGAGCAGTACTTC. Translating gives CASSDTGGNIYEQYF.

The chain joins TRBV20-1 to TRBJ2-7; D uncertain. The CDR3 covers 11 residues. V lost 0 bases and J 3 bases, leaving 3 bases between the germline ends. Germline V CDR1 and CDR2: DFQATT, SNEGSKA (reference sequence). This CDR3 is CSAREYYEQYF. For the CDR3, the DNA is TGCAGTGCTAGAGAATACTACGAGCAGTACTTC.

This clonotype was observed many times. The rearrangement uses TRBV11-2 and TRBJ2-1, with TRBD1 matching over 7 bases. With 0 bases clipped from V and 8 bases from J, the junction kept 1 base outside the gene matches. This CDR3 comprises 13 residues. Germline CDR1 reads SGHAT; CDR2 reads FQNNGV. CDR3 region: CASSLEGTDEQFF. CDR3 sequence (DNA): TGTGCCAGCAGCTTAGAAGGGACAGATGAGCAGTTCTTC.

This clonotype showed up many times. The V gene is TRBV18, the J gene TRBJ2-3; no definite D call. V lost 2 bases, J lost 9 bases, and 9 bases lay in between. The CDR3 contains 12 residues. Germline CDR1 and CDR2: KGHSH and LQKENI. CDR3 residues: CASSPGDRTQYF. The CDR3 DNA reads as TGTGCCAGCTCACCAGGTGACCGAACGCAGTATTTT.

This clonotype has ten or more counts. The J gene is TRBJ1-2, the V gene TRBV12-3 or TRBV12-4, with TRBD1 matching over 9 bases. The CDR3 has 17 residues. J gave up 3 bases and V 6 bases, and 14 bases lay outside the gene matches. The CDR3 DNA sequence: TGTGCCAGCAGCCGTGACAGGGGGGGCCTTACAGACTATGGCTACACCTTC. Residues: CASSRDRGGLTDYGYTF.

The chain uses TRBV12-3 or TRBV12-4 and TRBJ2-2, with D possibly being TRBD2 (6 bases). The CDR3 runs to 15 residues. V lost 6 bases and J lost 5, with 16 bases in between. This chain's CDR3 is CASSYGTYLTGELFF. CDR3 DNA: TGTGCCAGCAGCTACGGGACTTATCTAACCGGGGAGCTGTTTTTT.

In this sample, this clonotype turned up many times. The chain has TRBV29-1 and TRBJ2-7; the D gene is possibly TRBD2 (5 bases). The CDR3 runs to 15 residues. Germline V gene lookup returns CDR1 SQVTM and CDR2 ANQGSEA. Trimming took off 2 bases at V and 0 bases at J, with 14 bases between the two ends. The CDR3 loop reads CSVELLARSSYEQYF. The CDR3 bases are TGCAGCGTTGAATTGTTAGCGAGAAGCTCCTACGAGCAGTACTTC.

A remark on this clonotype: One end of the junction varies from germline; a read error may be responsible. V is TRBV27 and J is TRBJ2-3; D assignment may be TRBD1 or TRBD2 (5 bases each). The CDR3 is made up of 16 amino acids. Looked up from germline, CDR1 is MNHEY and CDR2 is SMNVEV (reference sequence). CDR3 DNA sequence: TGTGCCAGCAGTTTACGGGCTCGGGGACCCACAGGTACGCAGTATTTT. Encoded protein: CASSLRARGPTGTQYF.

This clonotype was found many times. V is TRBV20-1 and J is TRBJ1-1; D is ambiguous. CDR1 and CDR2 (germline): DFQATT, SNEGSKA (reference sequence). The V and J ends lost 1 base and 2 bases respectively, with 11 bases between them. This CDR3 region has 14 residues. CDR3 in amino acids: CSARAGNSNTEAFF. The CDR3 DNA reads as TGCAGTGCTAGAGCGGGGAACTCTAACACTGAAGCTTTCTTT.

This clonotype has ten or more counts. The rearrangement uses TRBV18 and TRBJ1-2, with 9 bases lining up with TRBD1. In germline, CDR1 is KGHSH, CDR2 LQKENI. The trim removed 3 bases at V and 2 bases at J, leaving 7 bases unmatched. The CDR3 contains 16 residues. The CDR3: CASSPRRDRENYGYTF. CDR3 in DNA: TGTGCCAGCTCACCTCGCCGGGACAGGGAGAACTATGGCTACACCTTC.

This clonotype was picked up many times. This rearrangement joins TRBV6-1 to TRBJ2-5; maybe TRBD1 (5 bases). The CDR3 covers 16 residues. Germline V lookup: CDR1 MNHNS, CDR2 SASEGT. Trimming cost V 6 bases and J 4 bases, with 21 bases left between them. The CDR3 spells CASRPMTEALGETQYF. The CDR3 DNA reads TGTGCCAGCAGACCTATGACAGAGGCCCTGGGAGAGACCCAGTACTTC.

This clonotype has ten or more counts. This chain uses TRBV6-5 with TRBJ1-2, with D perhaps TRBD1 (5 bases). The V gene's germline CDR1 is MNHEY and CDR2 SVGAGI. V lost 1 base and J 0 bases, leaving 21 bases between the germline ends. The CDR3 totals 19 residues. The CDR3 protein is CASSYLTTGSSWANYGYTF. DNA of the CDR3: TGTGCCAGCAGTTACTTGACAACAGGAAGTAGCTGGGCTAACTATGGCTACACCTTC.

The CDR3: CASSYSKGFATEAFF. Written as DNA, the CDR3 is TGTGCCAGCAGTTACTCGAAAGGATTTGCCACTGAAGCTTTCTTT. V gene TRBV6-5 combines with J gene TRBJ1-1; D uncertain. Germline V CDR1 and CDR2: MNHEY, SVGAGI. Trimming took off 0 bases at V and 4 bases at J, with 12 bases between the two ends. This CDR3 comprises 15 residues.

This clonotype has a handful of counts. The rearrangement joins TRBV19 to TRBJ2-3, with 7 bases aligning to TRBD2. In germline, CDR1 is LNHDA, CDR2 SQIVND (reference sequence). V was clipped by 3 bases and J by 0 bases; unmatched bases: 6. The CDR3 runs 16 residues. For the CDR3, the DNA is TGTGCCAGTAGTATCCCCAGCGGGGTTAGCACAGATACGCAGTATTTT. It is translated as CASSIPSGVSTDTQYF. Full variable domain (missing parts from reference TRBV19 and TRBJ2-3): DGGITQSPKYLFRKEGQNVTLSCEQNLNHDAMYWYRQDPGQGLRLIYYSQIVNDFQKGDIAEGYSVSREKKESFPLTVTSAQKNPTAFYLCASSIPSGVSTDTQYFGPGTRLTVL.

This clonotype was observed many times. V is TRBV7-2 and J is TRBJ2-1; D not resolved. Germline CDR1 reads SGHTA; CDR2 reads FQGNSA. Between the trimmed V and J ends, which lost 9 bases and 10 bases, there was a span of 22 bases. This CDR3 spans 14 amino acids. CDR3 coding DNA: TGTGCCAGACTCCCTTTTTGGGCAGCCGGCGAGCAGTTCTTC. Translated: CARLPFWAAGEQFF. The full variable domain, its missing parts supplied by reference TRBV7-2 and TRBJ2-1, is GAGVSQSPSNKVTEKGKDVELRCDPISGHTALYWYRQSLGQGLEFLIYFQGNSAPDKSGLPSDRFSAERTGGSVSTLTIQRTQQEDSAVYLCARLPFWAAGEQFFGPGTRLTVL.

This clonotype was recorded a few times. CDR3 bases: TGCAGTGCTAGGCCCCCTAGCGGGAGTATCTACGAGCAGTACTTC. This gives the protein CSARPPSGSIYEQYF. The V and J genes are TRBV20-1 and TRBJ2-7; TRBD2 matches at 10 bases. V lost 3 bases, J lost 3 bases, and 8 bases stayed unmatched. CDR3 length equals 15 residues. From germline, CDR1 is DFQATT and CDR2 SNEGSKA (reference sequence).

The rearrangement joins TRBV4-1 to TRBJ2-3; maybe TRBD2 (6 bases). Germline CDR1 reads MGHRA; CDR2 reads YSYEKL. The CDR3 contains 15 residues. Trimming took off 1 base at V and 4 bases at J, with 12 bases between the two ends. The DNA for the CDR3 is TGCGCCAGCAGCCAAGGTCGCGGGGCCCCAGATACGCAGTATTTT. It translates to CASSQGRGAPDTQYF.

This clonotype has a count of ten or more. V is TRBV27 and J is TRBJ1-1, with D perhaps TRBD1 (5 bases). Trimming removed 3 bases from V and 4 bases from J, with 12 bases in between. Per germline, CDR1 MNHEY and CDR2 SMNVEV (reference sequence). The CDR3 contains 14 residues. The CDR3 region has the DNA TGTGCCAGCAGTTTGTTTGGGGGAGGCACTGAAGCTTTCTTT. Its translation is CASSLFGGGTEAFF.

This clonotype turned up a few times. The V gene is TRBV7-9, the J gene TRBJ1-1, with D possibly TRBD1 on 6 matching bases. Germline V gene sequence: CDR1 SEHNR, CDR2 FQNEAQ (reference sequence). This CDR3 comprises 14 residues. V lost 2 bases and J lost 3, with 10 bases in between. DNA of the CDR3: TGTGCCAGCAGCTTAATGACAGGACACACTGAAGCTTTCTTT. It yields the protein CASSLMTGHTEAFF.

This clonotype was found many times. This rearrangement joins TRBV5-4 to TRBJ2-7; TRBD2 might be the D (5 bases). V gave up 4 bases and J gave up 2 bases, with 10 bases separating them. Germline CDR1 is SGHNT and CDR2 is YYREEE (reference sequence). The CDR3 spans 13 residues. The CDR3 region is CASSPGVTYEQYF. As DNA, the CDR3 is TGTGCCAGCAGCCCCGGGGTTACCTACGAGCAGTACTTC. Variable domain in full (rest from reference TRBV5-4 and TRBJ2-7): ETGVTQSPTHLIKTRGQQVTLRCSSQSGHNTVSWYQQALGQGPQFIFQYYREEENGRGNFPPRFSGLQFPNYSSELNVNALELDDSALYLCASSPGVTYEQYFGPGTRLTVT.

This clonotype came up a few times. This chain links TRBV30 with TRBJ1-2, with a tentative D call TRBD1 (5 bases). V was cut by 0 bases and J by 8 bases, with 16 bases left in between. Germline CDR1 is GTSNPN and CDR2 is SVGIG (reference sequence). The CDR3 consists of 14 residues. Here the CDR3 DNA reads TGTGCCTGGAGTGTAATCAGGGCAGGAGCGGGCTACACCTTC. Amino acids: CAWSVIRAGAGYTF.

This clonotype was counted ten times or more. The chain combines TRBV19 with TRBJ1-3; D call uncertain. V was shortened by 5 bases and J by 0 bases, with 11 bases between the two germline ends. The CDR3 covers 15 residues. Germline V gene data show CDR1 as LNHDA and CDR2 as SQIVND (reference sequence). The CDR3 is CASSASRDSGNTIYF. The DNA of the CDR3 is TGTGCCAGTAGTGCTTCCAGAGACTCTGGAAACACCATATATTTT.

This chain links TRBV27 with TRBJ2-5; 8 bases align to TRBD2. V dropped 6 bases and J dropped 2; count of bases not matched to a gene: 11. The CDR3 contains 16 residues. Germline V CDR1 and CDR2: MNHEY, SMNVEV (reference sequence). The chain's CDR3 is CASRPGPGGRQETQYF. As DNA, the CDR3 is TGTGCCAGCAGGCCTGGACCGGGAGGGCGTCAAGAGACCCAGTACTTC.

The chain employs TRBV7-9 and TRBJ2-7; perhaps D is TRBD1 or TRBD2 (5 bases each). Trimming took off 5 bases at V and 0 bases at J, with 14 bases between the two ends. In germline, CDR1 is SEHNR, CDR2 FQNEAQ (reference sequence). The CDR3 length is 15 residues. The CDR3 protein is CASSKDEGISYEQYF. The CDR3 region has the DNA TGTGCCAGCAGCAAGGACGAGGGGATCTCCTACGAGCAGTACTTC. Based on the CDR3 plus reference TRBV7-9 and TRBJ2-7, the full variable domain is DTGVSQNPRHKITKRGQNVTFRCDPISEHNRLYWYRQTLGQGPEFLTYFQNEAQLEKSRLLSDRFSAERPKGSFSTLEIQRTEQGDSAMYLCASSKDEGISYEQYFGPGTRLTVT.

This clonotype was seen only a few times. An end of the junction differs from the germline gene, which may be a read error. The chain has TRBV20-1 and TRBJ1-4, with D perhaps matching TRBD1 (6 bases). The CDR3 loop spans 13 amino acids. CDR1 is DFQATT, CDR2 SNEGSKA, per germline (reference sequence). CDR3 sequence: CSARGGLNEKLFF. CDR3 nucleotides: TGCAGTGCCAGAGGGGGGCTTAATGAAAAACTGTTTTTT.

This clonotype was detected ten times or more. The rearrangement joins TRBV20-1 to TRBJ2-1, with TRBD1 matching over 8 bases. Unmatched junction bases numbered 6, after V lost 1 base and J lost 7 bases. The CDR3 runs to 14 residues. Germline loops: CDR1 DFQATT, CDR2 SNEGSKA (reference sequence). The CDR3 nucleotides read TGCAGTGCTAGAGGGCAGGGGGCAGGGAATGAGCAGTTCTTC. Protein: CSARGQGAGNEQFF.

This clonotype has a handful of counts. The rearrangement links TRBV20-1 to TRBJ2-7; 11 positions match TRBD2. V trimming: 6 bases; J trimming: 2 bases; junction bases outside the gene matches: 9. Per the germline V gene, CDR1 is DFQATT and CDR2 is SNEGSKA (reference sequence). This CDR3 has 15 amino acids. CDR3 sequence: CSAGLAGTQPYEQYF. The CDR3 coding sequence is TGCAGTGCCGGACTAGCGGGCACGCAACCCTACGAGCAGTACTTC.

This clonotype appeared many times. V is TRBV9 and J is TRBJ2-7; D is unclear. Germline V CDR1 and CDR2: SGDLS, YYNGEE. Deletions cut 1 base from V and 2 bases from J, with 16 bases between. There are 16 residues in the CDR3. The CDR3 DNA reads TGTGCCAGCAGCGTAACCCCAGACATCCTAACCTACGAGCAGTACTTC. Translated, it gives CASSVTPDILTYEQYF.

This clonotype has at least ten counts. The CDR3 nucleotides are TGTGCCAGCAGTTTCTCCGGGACAGGGGACGAGCAGTACTTC. It yields the protein CASSFSGTGDEQYF. The chain uses TRBV12-3 or TRBV12-4 and TRBJ2-7; 10 nucleotides line up with TRBD1. Germline trimming cut 3 bases from V and 5 bases from J; bases unmatched to any gene: 4. The CDR3 covers 14 residues.